One and the same sample provided the 21 T cell receptor beta chains below, sequenced in a study of shared clonotypes between healthy human individuals. Libraries were prepared by immunoSEQ multiplex PCR; TCRdb keeps only in-frame clonotypes and omits some of them. This table holds 800,000 to 1,200,000 clones, around 78% found once. Sequenced sample: memory CD4+ T cells from PBMCs. Subset reported: CD45RA-negative fraction. The receptors originated from a man younger than 35 in good health. Some clones in this sample may be carry-over from other donors' samples.

V and J are TRBV15 and TRBJ1-6; 7 bases map to TRBD1. Germline CDR1 is LNHNV and CDR2 is YYDKDF (reference sequence). V gave up 0 bases and J gave up 7 bases; unmatched junction bases: 6. This CDR3 contains 16 residues. The CDR3 here is CATSRDQGGGNSPLHF. CDR3 in DNA: TGTGCCACCAGCAGAGATCAGGGAGGGGGCAATTCACCCCTCCACTTT.

V usage is TRBV5-4 and J usage is TRBJ2-1, with 7 nucleotides matching TRBD2. Trimming at V came to 0 bases and at J to 14 bases, leaving 14 bases not matched to a gene. There are 15 residues in the CDR3. The germline CDR1 and CDR2 sequences are SGHNT and YYREEE (reference sequence). CDR3 region: CASSLVLISAGREFF. The CDR3 DNA sequence: TGTGCCAGCAGCTTGGTTCTCATATCGGCGGGGAGGGAGTTCTTC. Looking up the rest from reference TRBV5-4 and TRBJ2-1 gives the full variable domain: ETGVTQSPTHLIKTRGQQVTLRCSSQSGHNTVSWYQQALGQGPQFIFQYYREEENGRGNFPPRFSGLQFPNYSSELNVNALELDDSALYLCASSLVLISAGREFFGPGTRLTVL.

The chain links TRBV30 to TRBJ1-2; possibly TRBD1 for D (5 bases). The length of the CDR3 is 13 residues. In germline, CDR1 is GTSNPN, CDR2 SVGIG (reference sequence). Trimming pared 0 bases from V and 6 bases from J, leaving 11 bases between. CDR3 loop: CAWSVVGTHGYTF. The CDR3 bases are TGTGCCTGGAGTGTAGTCGGGACCCATGGCTACACCTTC.

The chain employs TRBV7-3 and TRBJ2-3, with D uncertain. V was clipped by 8 bases and J by 3 bases, with 12 bases between them. This CDR3 has 13 amino acids. Per germline, CDR1 SGHTA and CDR2 FQGTGA. Written as DNA, the CDR3 is TGTGCCAGCTCCTACGATCCGACAGATACGCAGTATTTT. It translates to CASSYDPTDTQYF.

V and J are TRBV4-2 and TRBJ1-1; D ambiguous. Germline CDR1 reads LGHNA; CDR2 reads YNFKEQ. The CDR3 runs to 13 residues. V lost 0 bases, J lost 7 bases, and 9 bases lay in between. CDR3 sequence reads: CASSQEGTGEAFF. CDR3 coding DNA: TGTGCCAGCAGCCAAGAGGGTACCGGTGAAGCTTTCTTT.

V and J are TRBV7-2 and TRBJ2-5, with D possibly being TRBD1 or TRBD2 (5 bases each). V dropped 5 bases and J dropped 5 bases, with 18 bases sitting between them. Germline CDR1 is SGHTA and CDR2 is FQGNSA. This CDR3 contains 15 residues. The CDR3 sequence: CASSERGAPPETQYF. CDR3 DNA: TGTGCCAGCAGCGAGAGAGGGGCGCCCCCTGAGACCCAGTACTTC. Full variable domain (outside the CDR3, taken from reference TRBV7-2 and TRBJ2-5): GAGVSQSPSNKVTEKGKDVELRCDPISGHTALYWYRQSLGQGLEFLIYFQGNSAPDKSGLPSDRFSAERTGGSVSTLTIQRTQQEDSAVYLCASSERGAPPETQYFGPGTRLLVL.

This clone was counted at least ten times. The chain combines TRBV2 with TRBJ1-2, with D possibly being TRBD1 (5 bases). Trimming cost V 0 bases and J 4 bases, with 15 bases left between them. Germline V gene lookup returns CDR1 SNHLY and CDR2 FYNNEI. The CDR3 is made up of 16 amino acids. CDR3 nucleotide sequence: TGTGCCAGCAGTGAAGCGGTTGCAGGGACCATCTATGGCTACACCTTC. Translating gives CASSEAVAGTIYGYTF.

The chain recombines TRBV6-4 with TRBJ2-7, with 8 bases matching TRBD2. CDR3 length: 15 residues. Germline V CDR1 and CDR2: MRHNA, SNTAGT. V shed 2 bases and J 7 bases; nucleotides not matched to a gene: 10. The CDR3 loop reads CASSDQRESVGEQYF. CDR3 nucleotides: TGTGCCAGCAGTGACCAGCGGGAGAGCGTGGGGGAGCAGTACTTC.

There are a few counts of this clone. Distinct nucleotide sequences in the sample also encode this CDR3. The gene calls are TRBV6-1 and TRBJ2-2; D is uncertain. The V gene lost 8 bases and the J gene lost 6 bases, with 7 bases spanning the gap. Germline assignment: CDR1 MNHNS and CDR2 SASEGT. The CDR3 is 11 residues long. CDR3: CASSGAGELFF. CDR3 DNA sequence: TGTGCCAGCTCTGGGGCCGGGGAGCTGTTTTTT.

The table lists this clone with a few counts. The J gene is TRBJ2-5, the V gene TRBV5-1, with D maybe TRBD2 (6 bases). Trimming removed 4 bases at V and 3 bases at J, with 16 bases between. The germline V gene encodes CDR1 SGHRS and CDR2 YFSETQ. CDR3 length: 15 amino acids. DNA of the CDR3: TGCGCCAGCAGCCCTCTACTGGGCGGGGAAGAGACCCAGTACTTC. This gives the protein CASSPLLGGEETQYF.

V is TRBV7-9 and J is TRBJ2-7; TRBD1 aligns across 9 bases. CDR1 is SEHNR and CDR2 is FQNEAQ in the germline V gene (reference sequence). CDR3 length: 14 amino acids. V lost 4 bases to trimming and J lost 5 bases; unmatched junction nucleotides: 6. Here the CDR3 DNA reads TGTGCCAGCAGCTCGGGACAGGGCTTCCACGAGCAGTACTTC. Encoded protein: CASSSGQGFHEQYF.

The CDR3 protein is CASSQGSAGNEQFF. CDR3 DNA: TGTGCCAGCAGCCAAGGATCGGCGGGGAATGAGCAGTTCTTC. The rearrangement links TRBV14 to TRBJ2-1, with D perhaps TRBD2 (6 bases). Germline CDR1 reads SGHDN; CDR2 reads FVKESK. V gave up 1 base and J gave up 7 bases, with 11 bases separating them. This CDR3 region has 14 residues.

Comments on this clone: This same CDR3 is encoded by further DNA sequences in the sample. The chain combines TRBV4-3 with TRBJ2-5; TRBD1 agrees at 7 bases. The CDR3 has 15 residues. Germline loops: CDR1 LGHNA, CDR2 YSLEER. With 1 base clipped from V and 0 bases from J, the junction kept 2 bases outside the gene matches. DNA for the CDR3: TGCGCCAGCAGCCAAGGACAGGGTTACCAAGAGACCCAGTACTTC. Its translation: CASSQGQGYQETQYF.

This clone was observed once. This chain connects TRBV6-1 to TRBJ2-7; 9 bases agree with TRBD1. Trimming cost V 2 bases and J 6 bases; bases outside gene matches: 5. The germline gives CDR1 MNHNS, CDR2 SASEGT. The CDR3 spans 14 residues. The CDR3 reads CASSEWDRALEQYF. The CDR3 nucleotides are TGTGCCAGCAGTGAATGGGACAGGGCCCTCGAGCAGTACTTC.

The chain links TRBV4-2 to TRBJ1-4; 9 bases line up with TRBD1. Germline trimming cut 1 base from V and 7 bases from J; bases unmatched to any gene: 13. The CDR3 has 18 amino acids. Germline values: CDR1 LGHNA, CDR2 YNFKEQ. Written as DNA, the CDR3 is TGTGCCAGCAGCCAAGTCCCCTGGGGACAGGGAGTTGGTGAAAAACTGTTTTTT. Translated: CASSQVPWGQGVGEKLFF.

The rearrangement links TRBV7-2 to TRBJ2-7; the D call may be TRBD1 or TRBD2 (5 bases each). V was shortened by 3 bases and J by 7 bases, with 16 bases between the two germline ends. The CDR3 extends over 14 amino acids. Per germline, CDR1 SGHTA and CDR2 FQGNSA. CDR3 sequence: CASSFGAGPREQYF. The DNA for the CDR3 is TGTGCCAGCAGCTTTGGGGCGGGCCCTCGGGAGCAGTACTTC.

The chain is built from TRBV6-6 and TRBJ2-7; 7 bases agree with TRBD1. Germline V gene sequence: CDR1 MNHNY, CDR2 SVGAGI (reference sequence). This CDR3 has 15 residues. The V and J ends lost 4 bases and 3 bases, in that order; junction bases with no gene match: 9. The CDR3 nucleotides are TGTGCCAGCAGTTTAAGGCACAGGGGACGCTACGAGCAGTACTTC. Translation: CASSLRHRGRYEQYF.

This clone was seen only a few times. The same CDR3 is also encoded by other DNA sequences in this sample. This rearrangement joins TRBV9 to TRBJ2-7; 7 bases line up with TRBD2. CDR3 size: 15 residues. Looked up from germline, CDR1 is SGDLS and CDR2 is YYNGEE. The trim removed 1 base at V and 0 bases at J, leaving 4 bases unmatched. This CDR3 reads CASSVTGGSSYEQYF. In DNA form, the CDR3 reads TGTGCCAGCAGCGTAACCGGCGGGAGCTCCTACGAGCAGTACTTC.

This rearrangement joins TRBV5-1 to TRBJ1-2, with unresolved D. This CDR3 has 12 amino acids. Germline CDR1 is SGHRS and CDR2 is YFSETQ. Between the trimmed V and J ends, which lost 4 bases and 11 bases, there was a span of 15 bases. CDR3 region: CASSPTDQGYTF. For the CDR3, the DNA is TGCGCCAGCAGCCCAACAGATCAAGGGTACACCTTC.

The chain is built from TRBV5-1 and TRBJ2-5; D unclear. The CDR3 covers 13 residues. Germline loops: CDR1 SGHRS, CDR2 YFSETQ. The germline V and J ends were trimmed by 4 bases and 1 base, with 8 bases remaining between them. The CDR3 DNA reads as TGCGCCAGCAGCCAACAACCCCAAGAGACCCAGTACTTC. Its translation is CASSQQPQETQYF.

This clone has just a few counts. The chain employs TRBV19 and TRBJ2-2; weak D call: TRBD2 (6 bases). CDR3 length: 17 amino acids. Trimming left V 5 bases short and J 7 bases short, with 23 bases between. In germline, CDR1 is LNHDA, CDR2 SQIVND (reference sequence). As DNA, the CDR3 is TGTGCCAGTAGTTGGAGATCCGCGGGGATACGAAGCGGGGAGCTGTTTTTT. Its translation: CASSWRSAGIRSGELFF.